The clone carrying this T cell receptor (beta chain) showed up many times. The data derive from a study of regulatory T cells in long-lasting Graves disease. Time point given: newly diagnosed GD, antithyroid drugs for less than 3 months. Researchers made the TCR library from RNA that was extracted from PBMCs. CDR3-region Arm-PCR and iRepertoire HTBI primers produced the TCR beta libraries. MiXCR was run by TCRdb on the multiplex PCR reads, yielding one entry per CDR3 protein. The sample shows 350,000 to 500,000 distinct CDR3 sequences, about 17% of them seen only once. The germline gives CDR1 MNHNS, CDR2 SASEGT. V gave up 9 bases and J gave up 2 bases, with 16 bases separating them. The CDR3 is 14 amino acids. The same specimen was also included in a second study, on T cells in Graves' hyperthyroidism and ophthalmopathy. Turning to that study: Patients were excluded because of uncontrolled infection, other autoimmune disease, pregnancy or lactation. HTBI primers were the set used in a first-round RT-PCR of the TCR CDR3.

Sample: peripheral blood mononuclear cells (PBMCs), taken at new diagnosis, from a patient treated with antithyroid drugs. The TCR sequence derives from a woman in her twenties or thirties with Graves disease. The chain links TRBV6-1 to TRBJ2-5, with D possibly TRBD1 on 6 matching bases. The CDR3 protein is CASEPGHLQETQYF. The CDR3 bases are TGTGCCAGTGAACCGGGACACCTACAAGAGACCCAGTACTTC.